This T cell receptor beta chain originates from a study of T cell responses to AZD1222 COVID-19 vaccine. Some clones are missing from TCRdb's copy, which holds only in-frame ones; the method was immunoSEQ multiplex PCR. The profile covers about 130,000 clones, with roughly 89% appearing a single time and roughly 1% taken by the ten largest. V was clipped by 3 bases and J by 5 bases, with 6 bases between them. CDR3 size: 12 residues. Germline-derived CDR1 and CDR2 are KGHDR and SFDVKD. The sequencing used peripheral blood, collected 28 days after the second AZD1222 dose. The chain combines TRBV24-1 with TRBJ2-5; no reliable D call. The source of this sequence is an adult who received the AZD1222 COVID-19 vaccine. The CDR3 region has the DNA TGTGCCACCAGTGATCCCCAGGAGACCCAGTACTTC. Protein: CATSDPQETQYF.